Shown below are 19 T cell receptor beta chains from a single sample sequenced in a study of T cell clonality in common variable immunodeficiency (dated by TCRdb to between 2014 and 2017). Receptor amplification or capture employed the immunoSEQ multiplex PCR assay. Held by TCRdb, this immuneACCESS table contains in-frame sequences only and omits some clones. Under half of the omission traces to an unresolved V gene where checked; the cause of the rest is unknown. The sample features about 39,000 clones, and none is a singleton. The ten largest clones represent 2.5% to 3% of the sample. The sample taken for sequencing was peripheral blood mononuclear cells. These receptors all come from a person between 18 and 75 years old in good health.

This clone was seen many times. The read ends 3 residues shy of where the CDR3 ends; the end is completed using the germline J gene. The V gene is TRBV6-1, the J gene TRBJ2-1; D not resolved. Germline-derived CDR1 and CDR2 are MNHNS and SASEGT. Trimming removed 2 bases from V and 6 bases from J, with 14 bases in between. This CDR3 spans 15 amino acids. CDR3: CASSEYPDSRNEQFF. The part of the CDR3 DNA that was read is TGTGCCAGCAGTGAATACCCTGACTCCCGCAATGAG.

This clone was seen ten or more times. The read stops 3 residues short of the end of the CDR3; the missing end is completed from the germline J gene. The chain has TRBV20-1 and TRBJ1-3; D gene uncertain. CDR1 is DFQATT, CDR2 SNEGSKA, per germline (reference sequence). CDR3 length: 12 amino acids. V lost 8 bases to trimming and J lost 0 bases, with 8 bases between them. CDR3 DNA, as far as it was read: TGCAGTATACAGAGCTCTGGAAACACC. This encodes CSIQSSGNT. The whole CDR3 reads CSIQSSGNTIYF.

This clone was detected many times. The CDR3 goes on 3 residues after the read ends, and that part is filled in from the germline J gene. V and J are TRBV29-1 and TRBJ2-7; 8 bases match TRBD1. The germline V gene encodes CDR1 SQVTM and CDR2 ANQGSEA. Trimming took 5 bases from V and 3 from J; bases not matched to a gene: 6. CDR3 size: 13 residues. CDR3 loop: CSVSGTGYYEQYF. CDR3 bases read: TGCAGCGTTTCCGGGACAGGATACTACGAG.

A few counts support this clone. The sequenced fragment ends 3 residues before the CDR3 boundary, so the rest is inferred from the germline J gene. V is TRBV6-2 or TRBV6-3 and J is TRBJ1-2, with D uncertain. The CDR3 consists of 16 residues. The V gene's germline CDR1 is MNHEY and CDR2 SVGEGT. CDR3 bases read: TGTGCCAGCAGTTACTCGAGTAGCGGTCCTTTCAATGAC. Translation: CASSYSSSGPFND. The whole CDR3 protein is CASSYSSSGPFNDYTF.

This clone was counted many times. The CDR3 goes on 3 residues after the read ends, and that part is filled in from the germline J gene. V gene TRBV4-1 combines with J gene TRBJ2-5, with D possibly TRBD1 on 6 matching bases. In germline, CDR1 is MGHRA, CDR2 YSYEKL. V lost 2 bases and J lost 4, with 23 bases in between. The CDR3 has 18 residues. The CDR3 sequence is CASSQTMGAERLTETQYF. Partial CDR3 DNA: TGCGCCAGCAGCCAAACTATGGGGGCAGAAAGACTCACAGAGACC.

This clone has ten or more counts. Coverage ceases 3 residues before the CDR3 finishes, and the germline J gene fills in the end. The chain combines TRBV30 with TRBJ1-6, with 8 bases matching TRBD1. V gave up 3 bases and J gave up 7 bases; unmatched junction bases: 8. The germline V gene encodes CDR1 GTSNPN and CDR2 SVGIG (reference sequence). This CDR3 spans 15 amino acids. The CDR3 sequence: CAWSRVDRVNSPLHF. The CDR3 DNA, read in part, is TGTGCCTGGAGCAGGGTGGACAGGGTCAATTCACCC.

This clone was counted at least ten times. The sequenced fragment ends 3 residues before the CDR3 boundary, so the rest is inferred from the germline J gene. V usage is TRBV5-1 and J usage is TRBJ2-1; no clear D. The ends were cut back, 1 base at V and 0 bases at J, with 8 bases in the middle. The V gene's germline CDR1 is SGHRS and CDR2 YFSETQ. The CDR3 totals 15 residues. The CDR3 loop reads CASSLLAGSYNEQFF. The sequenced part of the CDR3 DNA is TGCGCCAGCAGCTTGTTGGCAGGCTCCTACAATGAG.

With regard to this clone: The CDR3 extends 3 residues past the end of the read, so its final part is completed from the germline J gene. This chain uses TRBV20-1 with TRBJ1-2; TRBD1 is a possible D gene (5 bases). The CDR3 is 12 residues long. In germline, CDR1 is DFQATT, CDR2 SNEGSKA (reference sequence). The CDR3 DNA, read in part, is TGCAGTGCTAGGGTAAGGGACTACGAC. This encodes CSARVRDYD. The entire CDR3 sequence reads CSARVRDYDYTF.

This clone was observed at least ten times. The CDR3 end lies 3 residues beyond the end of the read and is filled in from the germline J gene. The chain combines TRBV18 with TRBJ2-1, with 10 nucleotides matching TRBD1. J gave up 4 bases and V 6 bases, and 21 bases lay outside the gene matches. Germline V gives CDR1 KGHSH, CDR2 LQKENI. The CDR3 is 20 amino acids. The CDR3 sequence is CASSLWPGQGSKGHYNEQFF. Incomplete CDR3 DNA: TGTGCCAGCTCTCTGTGGCCGGGACAGGGGTCAAAAGGGCATTACAATGAG.

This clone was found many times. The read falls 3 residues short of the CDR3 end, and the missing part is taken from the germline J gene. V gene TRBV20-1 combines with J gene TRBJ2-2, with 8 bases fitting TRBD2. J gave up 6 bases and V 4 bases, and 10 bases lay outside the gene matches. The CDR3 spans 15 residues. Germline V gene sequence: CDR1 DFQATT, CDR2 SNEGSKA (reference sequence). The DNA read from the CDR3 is TGCAGTGCTAAACCGGGACTAGGAGATTCCGGGGAG. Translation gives CSAKPGLGDSGE. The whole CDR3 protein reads CSAKPGLGDSGELFF.

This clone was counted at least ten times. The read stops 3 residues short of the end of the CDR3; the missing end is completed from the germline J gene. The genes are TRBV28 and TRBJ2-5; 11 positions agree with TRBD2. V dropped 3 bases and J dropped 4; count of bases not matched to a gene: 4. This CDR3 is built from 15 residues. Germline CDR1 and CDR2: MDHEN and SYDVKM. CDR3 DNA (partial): TGTGCCAGCAGTTTCCTGCTAGCGGGAGGAGAGACC. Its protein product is CASSFLLAGGET. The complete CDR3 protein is CASSFLLAGGETQYF. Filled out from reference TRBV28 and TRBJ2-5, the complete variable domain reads DVKVTQSSRYLVKRTGEKVFLECVQDMDHENMFWYRQDPGLGLRLIYFSYDVKMKEKGDIPEGYSVSREKKERFSLILESASTNQTSMYLCASSFLLAGGETQYFGPGTRLLVL.

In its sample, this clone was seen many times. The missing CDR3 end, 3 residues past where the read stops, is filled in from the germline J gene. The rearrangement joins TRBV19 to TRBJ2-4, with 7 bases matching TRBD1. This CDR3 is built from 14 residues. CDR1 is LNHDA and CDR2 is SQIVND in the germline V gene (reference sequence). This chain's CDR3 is CASSIRGQGTDQYF. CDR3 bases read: TGTGCCAGTAGTATCAGAGGTCAGGGGACAGAT.

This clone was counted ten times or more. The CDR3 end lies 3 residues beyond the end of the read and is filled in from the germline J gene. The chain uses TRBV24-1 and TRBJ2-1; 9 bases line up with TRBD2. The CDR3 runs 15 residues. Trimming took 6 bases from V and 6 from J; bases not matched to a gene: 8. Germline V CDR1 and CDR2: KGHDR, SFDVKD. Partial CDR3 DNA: TGTGCCACCAGTTCCGGGACTAGCTCCCCCAATGAG. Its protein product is CATSSGTSSPNE. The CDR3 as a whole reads CATSSGTSSPNEQFF.

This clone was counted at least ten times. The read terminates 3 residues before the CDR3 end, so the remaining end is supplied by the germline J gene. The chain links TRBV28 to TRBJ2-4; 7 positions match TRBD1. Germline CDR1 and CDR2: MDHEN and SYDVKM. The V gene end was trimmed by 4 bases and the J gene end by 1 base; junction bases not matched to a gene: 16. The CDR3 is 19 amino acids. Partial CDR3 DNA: TGTGCCAGCAGTTACCCGGCAGGGGGAATTGTGCAGGCCAAAAACATT. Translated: CASSYPAGGIVQAKNI. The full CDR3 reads CASSYPAGGIVQAKNIQYF.

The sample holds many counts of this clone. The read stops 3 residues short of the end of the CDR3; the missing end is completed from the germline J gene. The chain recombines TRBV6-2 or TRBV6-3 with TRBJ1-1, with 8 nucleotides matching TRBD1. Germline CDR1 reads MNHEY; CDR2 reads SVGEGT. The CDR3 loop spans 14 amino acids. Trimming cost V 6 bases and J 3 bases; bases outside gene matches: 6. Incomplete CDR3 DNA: TGTGCCAGCAGCAGACAGGGACAGGACACTGAA. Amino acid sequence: CASSRQGQDTE. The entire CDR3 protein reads CASSRQGQDTEAFF.

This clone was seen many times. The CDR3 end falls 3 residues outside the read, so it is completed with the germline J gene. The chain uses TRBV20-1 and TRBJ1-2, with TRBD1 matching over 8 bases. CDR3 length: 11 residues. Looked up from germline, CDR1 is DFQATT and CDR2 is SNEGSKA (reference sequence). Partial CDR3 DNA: TGCAGTGCCCCGGACAGGGTGAGC. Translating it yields CSAPDRVS. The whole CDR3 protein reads CSAPDRVSYTF.

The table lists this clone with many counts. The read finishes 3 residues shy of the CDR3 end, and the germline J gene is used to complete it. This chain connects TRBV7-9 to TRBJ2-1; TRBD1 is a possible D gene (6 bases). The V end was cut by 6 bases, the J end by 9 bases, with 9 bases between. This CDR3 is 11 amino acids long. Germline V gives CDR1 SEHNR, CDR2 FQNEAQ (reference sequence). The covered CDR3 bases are TGTGCCAGCAGTCAGGGGATTGAG. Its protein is CASSQGIE. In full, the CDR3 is CASSQGIEQFF.

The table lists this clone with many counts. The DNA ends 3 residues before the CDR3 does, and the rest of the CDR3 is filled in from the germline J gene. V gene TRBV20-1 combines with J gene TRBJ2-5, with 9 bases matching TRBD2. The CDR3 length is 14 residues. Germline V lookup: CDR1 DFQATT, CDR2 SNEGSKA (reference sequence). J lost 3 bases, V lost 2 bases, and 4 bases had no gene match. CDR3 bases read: TGCAGTGCTAGATTAGCGGGGGTGGAAGAGACC. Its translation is CSARLAGVEET. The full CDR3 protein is CSARLAGVEETQYF.

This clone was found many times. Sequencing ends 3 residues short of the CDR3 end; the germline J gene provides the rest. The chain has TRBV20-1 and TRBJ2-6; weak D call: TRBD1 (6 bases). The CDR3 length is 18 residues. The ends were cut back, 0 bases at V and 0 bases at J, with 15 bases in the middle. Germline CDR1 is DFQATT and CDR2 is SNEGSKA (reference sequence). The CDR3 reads CSARDRTVSSSGANVLTF. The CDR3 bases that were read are TGCAGTGCTAGAGATCGGACAGTCTCCAGCTCTGGGGCCAACGTC.